This T cell receptor beta chain was identified in a study of T cell repertoires in cytomegalovirus infection. Ten or more counts support this clonotype. TCRdb reprocessed the reads with MiXCR, giving one entry per CDR3 protein. The data show almost 550,000 distinct CDR3 sequences, with 16% seen just once and more than 20% held by the top ten. V was pared by 5 bases and J by 3 bases, with 11 bases of the junction left unmatched. The V gene's germline CDR1 is MGHDK and CDR2 SYGVNS. This CDR3 region has 18 residues. V gene TRBV25-1 combines with J gene TRBJ2-4; TRBD1 aligns across 12 bases. The sequenced sample was CD8+ T cells from PBMCs. This sequence originates from a human donor in good health (CMV status not recorded). Some clones in this sample may be carry-over from other donors' samples. The DNA for the CDR3 is TGTGCCAGCAGTAGCCTTTTGGGACAGGGGGCATTCAAAAACATTCAGTACTTC. Encoded protein: CASSSLLGQGAFKNIQYF.